This TCR beta chain was found in a study of T cells in Graves' hyperthyroidism and ophthalmopathy. General study results and limits: Researchers found most expanded thyroid clonotypes above 0.001 in blood as well.

The CDR3 is 15 amino acids. Looked up from germline, CDR1 is SGHTA and CDR2 is FQGNSA. V was shortened by 1 base and J by 6 bases, with 10 bases between the two germline ends. Using RNA transcripts as the source, TCR beta CDR3 regions were amplified. The HTBI primer set served for first-round RT-PCR of the TCR CDR3. A single record per CDR3 protein comes from TCRdb applying MiXCR to the multiplex PCR reads. The repertoire holds 600,000 to 700,000 distinct CDR3 sequences, with approximately 42% as singletons. Together with thyroid ultrasound, orbital computed tomography, serum thyroxine and TRAb, clinical symptoms were used for diagnoses. A single count supports this clonotype. As yet, its antigen is unknown.

The chain employs TRBV7-2 and TRBJ1-6; D is undetermined. The specimen was peripheral blood or thyroid tissue (not recorded which). This sequence originates from an adult man with Graves' disease, either hyperthyroidism or ophthalmopathy (not recorded which). CDR3 sequence: CASSLDDLSNSPLHF. The CDR3, as DNA: TGTGCCAGCAGCTTAGATGATTTATCTAATTCACCCCTCCACTTT.